The 16 T cell receptor beta chains listed next were all sequenced from one sample in a study of shared clonotypes between healthy human individuals. The naive CD8 subset, CD45RO-negative cells positively selected for CCR7, excluded terminally differentiated effector memory CD45RA+ cells. Assay: immunoSEQ multiplex PCR; the TCRdb copy retains only in-frame clones and omits some. The sample shows approximately 2,000,000 clones, 90% to 95% of them seen only once. Sequencing was done on a sample of naive CD8+ T cells from PBMCs. These receptors were collected from a man between 18 and 35 years old in good health. Some clones in this sample may be carry-over from other donors' samples.

V is TRBV5-6 and J is TRBJ2-1, with 13 nucleotides matching TRBD2. Germline V gene sequence: CDR1 SGHDT, CDR2 YYEEEE. The CDR3 covers 18 residues. J was trimmed by 0 bases and V by 3 bases; bases with no gene match: 6. CDR3: CASSSGTSGIPSYNEQFF. CDR3 nucleotides: TGTGCCAGCAGCTCAGGGACTAGCGGGATCCCCTCCTACAATGAGCAGTTCTTC.

This chain uses TRBV9 with TRBJ2-7; TRBD2 is a possible D gene (5 bases). Looked up from germline, CDR1 is SGDLS and CDR2 is YYNGEE. The CDR3 runs 14 residues. Between the trimmed V and J ends, which lost 6 bases and 4 bases, there was a span of 17 bases. CDR3 coding DNA: TGTGCCAGCACCTTGAACCCGGACTGGTACGAGCAGTACTTC. Translating gives CASTLNPDWYEQYF.

V usage is TRBV28 and J usage is TRBJ2-2; D perhaps matches TRBD1 (5 bases). V lost 6 bases and J 7 bases, leaving 15 bases between the germline ends. Germline lookup yields CDR1 MDHEN and CDR2 SYDVKM. The CDR3 is 14 residues long. The CDR3 region is CASRPGQSHGELFF. The CDR3 DNA sequence: TGTGCCAGCAGGCCAGGGCAGTCCCACGGGGAGCTGTTTTTT.

The chain couples TRBV7-9 to TRBJ2-5; D is tentatively TRBD1 or TRBD2 (5 bases each). This CDR3 is built from 16 residues. V shed 5 bases and J shed 0 bases, with 16 bases lying between them. Per germline, CDR1 SEHNR and CDR2 FQNEAQ (reference sequence). The CDR3 reads CASSARDATNQETQYF. DNA of the CDR3: TGTGCCAGCAGCGCCAGGGACGCAACAAACCAAGAGACCCAGTACTTC.

The V gene is TRBV11-2, the J gene TRBJ2-2; TRBD2 agrees at 12 bases. The germline V gene encodes CDR1 SGHAT and CDR2 FQNNGV. Trimming at V came to 2 bases and at J to 4 bases, leaving 2 bases not matched to a gene. There are 16 residues in the CDR3. The CDR3 region has the DNA TGTGCCAGCAGCTTATGGGGACTAGCGGGCACCGGGGAGCTGTTTTTT. This codes for CASSLWGLAGTGELFF.

Comment on this clone: The sample carries other DNA sequences with the same CDR3. V usage is TRBV9 and J usage is TRBJ2-2; 7 bases map to TRBD2. Germline values: CDR1 SGDLS, CDR2 YYNGEE. This CDR3 contains 14 residues. V lost 3 bases, J lost 4 bases, and 3 bases stayed unmatched. The CDR3 DNA sequence: TGTGCCAGCAGCGCTGGCGGGGGCACCGGGGAGCTGTTTTTT. It yields the protein CASSAGGGTGELFF.

This rearrangement joins TRBV11-2 to TRBJ2-1, with D unclear. Between the trimmed V and J ends, which lost 1 base and 6 bases, there was a span of 10 bases. Germline CDR1 is SGHAT and CDR2 is FQNNGV. This CDR3 has 14 residues. The CDR3 nucleotides are TGTGCCAGCAGCTTAGTAGGTGGCGGCAATGAGCAGTTCTTC. Its translation is CASSLVGGGNEQFF.

The chain couples TRBV4-1 to TRBJ2-2; D may be TRBD2 (6 bases). This CDR3 region has 16 residues. V was shortened by 1 base and J by 5 bases, with 14 bases between the two germline ends. Germline V CDR1 and CDR2: MGHRA, YSYEKL. In DNA, the CDR3 is TGCGCCAGCAGCCAAGTTTTGCGGGATGGGACCGGGGAGCTGTTTTTT. Translated: CASSQVLRDGTGELFF.

The chain joins TRBV5-6 to TRBJ2-1; weak D call: TRBD2 (5 bases). The V end was cut by 2 bases, the J end by 8 bases, with 5 bases between. Germline V gene data show CDR1 as SGHDT and CDR2 as YYEEEE. CDR3 length: 11 amino acids. The DNA of the CDR3 is TGTGCCAGCAGCTTCGGGGATGAGCAGTTCTTC. Protein product: CASSFGDEQFF.

For this clone: One junction end disagrees with the germline gene, perhaps due to a read error. The sample has other DNA sequences that encode this CDR3 too. V and J are TRBV28 and TRBJ2-7; 8 nucleotides line up with TRBD1. The V gene's germline CDR1 is MDHEN and CDR2 SYDVKM. This CDR3 has 16 amino acids. The CDR3 DNA is TGTGCCAGCAGTACTACCCGCAGGGGGCGTTGGGTCGAGCAGTATTTC. Amino acids: CASSTTRRGRWVEQYF.

The chain recombines TRBV6-6 with TRBJ2-7, with D maybe TRBD1 (5 bases). Trimming took 2 bases from V and 6 from J, leaving 20 bases between them. This CDR3 is 16 amino acids long. The germline V gene has CDR1 MNHNY and CDR2 SVGAGI (reference sequence). Here the CDR3 reads CASSYLQWGLGGEQYF. CDR3 sequence (DNA): TGTGCCAGCAGTTACCTTCAATGGGGCCTCGGTGGCGAGCAGTACTTC.

The chain links TRBV5-1 to TRBJ2-3, with TRBD2 matching over 10 bases. The V gene end was trimmed by 0 bases and the J gene end by 0 bases; junction bases not matched to a gene: 4. The CDR3 has 17 residues. The germline V gene has CDR1 SGHRS and CDR2 YFSETQ. CDR3 nucleotide sequence: TGCGCCAGCAGCTTGGCTACTAGCGGGATGAGCACAGATACGCAGTATTTT. This gives the protein CASSLATSGMSTDTQYF.

The V call is TRBV18, the J call TRBJ2-1; 11 positions agree with TRBD2. The germline V gene encodes CDR1 KGHSH and CDR2 LQKENI. With 2 bases clipped from V and 1 base from J, the junction kept 7 bases outside the gene matches. The CDR3 sequence is 18 residues long. The CDR3 loop reads CASSPKRGLAASYNEQFF. The CDR3, as DNA: TGTGCCAGCTCACCAAAACGGGGACTAGCGGCTTCCTACAATGAGCAGTTCTTC.

V and J are TRBV4-1 and TRBJ2-1; TRBD1 might be the D (6 bases). Germline V gives CDR1 MGHRA, CDR2 YSYEKL. The CDR3 is 17 amino acids. The germline V and J ends were trimmed by 0 bases and 2 bases, with 14 bases remaining between them. CDR3 loop: CASSQDPPGVTYNEQFF. CDR3 sequence (DNA): TGCGCCAGCAGCCAAGATCCCCCAGGGGTCACCTACAATGAGCAGTTCTTC.

The rearrangement links TRBV19 to TRBJ1-5; TRBD1 matches 7 bases. V trimming: 2 bases; J trimming: 5 bases; junction bases outside the gene matches: 9. Germline V lookup: CDR1 LNHDA, CDR2 SQIVND (reference sequence). This CDR3 spans 16 amino acids. CDR3 bases: TGTGCCAGTAGTATACTCTCCGGGACAGAGTATCAGCCCCAGCATTTT. Amino acids: CASSILSGTEYQPQHF.

The genes are TRBV7-8 and TRBJ2-1; D tentatively fits TRBD1 or TRBD2 (5 bases each). This CDR3 comprises 16 residues. The germline CDR1 and CDR2 sequences are SGHVS and FQNEAQ. The V and J ends lost 1 base and 7 bases respectively, with 17 bases between them. CDR3 region: CASSLETEGLWNEQFF. The DNA of the CDR3 is TGTGCCAGCAGCTTAGAGACCGAGGGGTTATGGAATGAGCAGTTCTTC.